This T cell receptor (beta chain) is drawn from a study of glioma-infiltrating T cells after dendritic cell vaccination. Findings and limits, study-wide: Longer survival after dendritic cell vaccination followed higher pretreatment TIL content.

Germline CDR1 and CDR2: SNHLY and FYNNEI. Trimming took 8 bases from V and 5 from J, leaving 13 bases between them. This CDR3 is 13 amino acids long. Time point described: after dendritic cell vaccination, including at tumor progression/relapse. The primer mix had 60 V beta and 13 J beta primers. Sequencing was performed with immunoSEQ multiplex PCR; in TCRdb, only in-frame clones are kept and a portion is missing. In the table there are 75,000 to 95,000 clones, over 75% of which are singletons. A remark on this clone: What it binds is not known.

The source is a human donor with glioblastoma. The sample consisted of blood, taken after dendritic cell vaccination. The chain recombines TRBV2 with TRBJ1-5, with D maybe TRBD1 (5 bases). The CDR3 DNA sequence: TGTGCCAGCGGTGGCGGGGCGGATCAGCCCCAGCATTTT. Its protein product is CASGGGADQPQHF. Combining the CDR3 with reference TRBV2 and TRBJ1-5 gives the whole variable domain EPEVTQTPSHQVTQMGQEVILRCVPISNHLYFYWYRQILGQKVEFLVSFYNNEISEKSEIFDDQFSVERPDGSNFTLKIRSTKLEDSAMYFCASGGGADQPQHFGDGTRLSIL.